The clone carrying this TCR beta chain showed up just a few times. This sample is part of a study of control samples from healthy donors and cancer patients. Assay: immunoSEQ multiplex PCR; the TCRdb copy retains only in-frame clones and omits some. The sample records 95,000 to 150,000 clones, approximately 90% being singletons. The CDR3 contains 14 residues. Germline values: CDR1 MNHEY, CDR2 SMNVEV (reference sequence). The V end lost 6 bases, the J end lost 10 bases, and 16 bases lay between the germline ends. The source of this sequence is a woman aged 18-29 years in good health. The chain couples TRBV27 to TRBJ1-6, with D possibly TRBD1 on 5 matching bases. Sample: blood. CDR3 residues: CASRVGGGGSPLHF. The CDR3 nucleotides read TGTGCCAGCAGGGTCGGGGGTGGTGGATCACCCCTCCACTTT.